This TCR beta chain derives from a study of cytomegalovirus exposure and HLA in healthy donors. This clone was observed a single time. The PCR was carried out with 60 Vbeta primers and 13 Jbeta primers. Profiled with immunoSEQ multiplex PCR; TCRdb holds only in-frame clones, not every one. The sample consists of roughly 110,000 clones, over 75% of them appearing once. V lost 7 bases to trimming and J lost 2 bases, with 8 bases between them. CDR3 length equals 11 residues. CDR1 is SQVTM, CDR2 ANQGSEA, per germline. The clonotype was recovered from a male donor in good health and CMV-seronegative. The V and J genes are TRBV29-1 and TRBJ1-1, with a weak D call TRBD1 (5 bases). The material sequenced was PBMCs. The CDR3 sequence: CSGTGNTEAFF. DNA for the CDR3: TGCAGCGGTACAGGAAACACTGAAGCTTTCTTT.